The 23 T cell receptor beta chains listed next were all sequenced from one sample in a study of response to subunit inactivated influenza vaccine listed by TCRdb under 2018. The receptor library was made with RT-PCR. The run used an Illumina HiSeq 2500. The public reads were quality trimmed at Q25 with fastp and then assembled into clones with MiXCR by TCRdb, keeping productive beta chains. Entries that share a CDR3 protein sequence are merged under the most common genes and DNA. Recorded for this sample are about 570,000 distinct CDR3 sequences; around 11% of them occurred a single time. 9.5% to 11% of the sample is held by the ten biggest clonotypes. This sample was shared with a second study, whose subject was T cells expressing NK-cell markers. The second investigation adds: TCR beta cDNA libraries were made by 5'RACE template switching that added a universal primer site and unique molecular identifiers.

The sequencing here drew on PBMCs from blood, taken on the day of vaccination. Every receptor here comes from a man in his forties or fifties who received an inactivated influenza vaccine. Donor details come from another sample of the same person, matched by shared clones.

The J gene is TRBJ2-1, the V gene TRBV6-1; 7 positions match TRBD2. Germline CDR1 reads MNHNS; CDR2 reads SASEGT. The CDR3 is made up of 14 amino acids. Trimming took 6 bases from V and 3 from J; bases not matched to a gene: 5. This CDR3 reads CASRGGGFYNEQFF. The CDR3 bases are TGTGCCAGCAGGGGCGGGGGATTCTACAATGAGCAGTTCTTC.

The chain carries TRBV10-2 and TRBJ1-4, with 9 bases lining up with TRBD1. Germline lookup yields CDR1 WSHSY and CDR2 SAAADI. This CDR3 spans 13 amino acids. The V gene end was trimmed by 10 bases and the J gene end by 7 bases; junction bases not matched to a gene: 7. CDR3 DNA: TGCGCCACCAGACAGGGGGACGGTGAAAAACTGTTTTTT. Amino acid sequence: CATRQGDGEKLFF.

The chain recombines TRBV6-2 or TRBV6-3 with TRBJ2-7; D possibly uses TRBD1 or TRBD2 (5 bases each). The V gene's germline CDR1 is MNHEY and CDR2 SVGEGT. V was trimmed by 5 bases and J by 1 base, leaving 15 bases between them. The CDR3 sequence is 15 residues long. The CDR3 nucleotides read TGTGCCAGCAGTGCCGACAGACTAATTTCCTACGAGCAGTACTTC. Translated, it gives CASSADRLISYEQYF.

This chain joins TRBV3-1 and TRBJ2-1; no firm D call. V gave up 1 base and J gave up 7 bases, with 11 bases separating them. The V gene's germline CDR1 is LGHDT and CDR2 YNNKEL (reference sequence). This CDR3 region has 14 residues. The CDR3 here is CASSQARVKNEQFF. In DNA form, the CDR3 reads TGTGCCAGCAGCCAAGCGCGCGTTAAGAATGAGCAGTTCTTC.

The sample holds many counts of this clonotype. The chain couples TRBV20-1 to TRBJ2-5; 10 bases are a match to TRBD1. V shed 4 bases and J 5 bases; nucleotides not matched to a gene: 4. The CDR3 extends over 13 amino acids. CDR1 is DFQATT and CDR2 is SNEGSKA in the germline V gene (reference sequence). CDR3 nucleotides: TGCAGTGCTAAACGGGACAGGGGCGAGACCCAGTACTTC. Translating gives CSAKRDRGETQYF.

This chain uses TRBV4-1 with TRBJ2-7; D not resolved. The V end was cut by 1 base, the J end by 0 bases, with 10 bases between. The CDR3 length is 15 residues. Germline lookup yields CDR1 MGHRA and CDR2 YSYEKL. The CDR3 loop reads CASSQGRQSSYEQYF. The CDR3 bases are TGCGCCAGCAGCCAAGGACGGCAGAGCTCCTACGAGCAGTACTTC.

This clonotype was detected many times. The CDR3 is CATSRDPRSGGSYEQYF. The CDR3 region has the DNA TGTGCCACCAGCAGAGACCCTCGTAGCGGGGGTTCCTACGAGCAGTACTTC. The gene calls are TRBV15 and TRBJ2-7; 9 bases align to TRBD2. The CDR3 spans 17 residues. V shed 0 bases, J shed 1 base, and the junction held 7 bases outside the gene matches. From germline, CDR1 is LNHNV and CDR2 YYDKDF (reference sequence).

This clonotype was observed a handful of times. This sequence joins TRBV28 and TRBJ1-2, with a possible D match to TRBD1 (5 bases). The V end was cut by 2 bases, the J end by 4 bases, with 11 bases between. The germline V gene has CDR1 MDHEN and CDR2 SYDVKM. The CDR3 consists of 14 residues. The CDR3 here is CASSLPGIIYGYTF. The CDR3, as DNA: TGTGCCAGCAGTTTACCAGGGATTATCTATGGCTACACCTTC.

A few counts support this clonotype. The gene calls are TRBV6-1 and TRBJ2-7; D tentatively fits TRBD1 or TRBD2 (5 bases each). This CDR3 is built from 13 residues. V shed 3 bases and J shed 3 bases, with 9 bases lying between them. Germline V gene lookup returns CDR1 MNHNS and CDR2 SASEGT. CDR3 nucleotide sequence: TGTGCCAGCAGTGATGGGGGAAACTACGAGCAGTACTTC. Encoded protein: CASSDGGNYEQYF.

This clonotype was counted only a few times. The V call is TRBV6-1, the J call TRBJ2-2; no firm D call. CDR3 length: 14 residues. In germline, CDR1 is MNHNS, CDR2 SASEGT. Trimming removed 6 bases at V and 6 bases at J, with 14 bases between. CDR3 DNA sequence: TGTGCCAGCAGCCGCGTACCCATCGCCGGGGAGCTGTTTTTT. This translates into CASSRVPIAGELFF.

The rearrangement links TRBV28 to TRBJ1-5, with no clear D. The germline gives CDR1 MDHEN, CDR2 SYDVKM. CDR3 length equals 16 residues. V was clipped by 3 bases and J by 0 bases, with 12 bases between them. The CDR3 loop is CASSFFRRYSNQPQHF. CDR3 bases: TGTGCCAGCAGTTTCTTTCGCAGATATAGCAATCAGCCCCAGCATTTT.

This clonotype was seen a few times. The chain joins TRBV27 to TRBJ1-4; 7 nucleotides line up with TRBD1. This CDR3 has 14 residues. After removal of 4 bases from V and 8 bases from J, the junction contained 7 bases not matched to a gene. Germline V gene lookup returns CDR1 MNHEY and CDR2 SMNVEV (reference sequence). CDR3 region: CASSWGQGVEKLFF. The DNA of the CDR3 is TGTGCCAGCAGTTGGGGGCAGGGGGTCGAAAAACTGTTTTTT.

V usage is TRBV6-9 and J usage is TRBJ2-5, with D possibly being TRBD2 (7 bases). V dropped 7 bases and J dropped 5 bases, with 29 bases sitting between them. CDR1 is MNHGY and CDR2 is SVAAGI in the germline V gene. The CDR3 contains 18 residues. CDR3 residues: CASILGDYREVTGETQYF. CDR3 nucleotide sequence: TGTGCCAGCATCCTTGGGGACTACAGGGAGGTCACTGGGGAGACCCAGTACTTC.

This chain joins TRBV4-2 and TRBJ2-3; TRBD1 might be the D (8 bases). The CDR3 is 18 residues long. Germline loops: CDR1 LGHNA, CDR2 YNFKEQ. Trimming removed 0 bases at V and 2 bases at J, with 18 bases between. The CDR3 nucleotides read TGTGCCAGCAGCCAAGATCGCGGACAGGGAGGGAACACAGATACGCAGTATTTT. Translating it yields CASSQDRGQGGNTDTQYF.

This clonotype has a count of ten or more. The CDR3 loop reads CASSRGDQETQYF. The CDR3 nucleotides are TGTGCCAGCAGTAGGGGAGACCAAGAGACCCAGTACTTC. V gene TRBV28 combines with J gene TRBJ2-5, with D possibly being TRBD1 or TRBD2 (5 bases each). CDR3 length equals 13 residues. With 5 bases removed from V and 0 bases from J, the gap between germline ends came to 7 bases. Looked up from germline, CDR1 is MDHEN and CDR2 is SYDVKM.

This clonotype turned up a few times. CDR3 DNA sequence: TGTGCCAGCAGTTTCCCGACTAGCGGGAGGGTGTGGGATGAGCAGTTCTTC. It specifies CASSFPTSGRVWDEQFF. This rearrangement joins TRBV2 to TRBJ2-1, with TRBD2 identical over 14 bases. Looked up from germline, CDR1 is SNHLY and CDR2 is FYNNEI. The CDR3 consists of 17 residues. V shed 5 bases and J 8 bases; nucleotides not matched to a gene: 11.

CDR3 nucleotide sequence: TGTGCCAGCAGCGCCAACAGGGGGCTCGGCTACACCTTC. It specifies CASSANRGLGYTF. The genes are TRBV7-2 and TRBJ1-2; 9 positions match TRBD1. Germline trimming cut 5 bases from V and 8 bases from J; bases unmatched to any gene: 6. Germline loops: CDR1 SGHTA, CDR2 FQGNSA. CDR3 size: 13 residues.

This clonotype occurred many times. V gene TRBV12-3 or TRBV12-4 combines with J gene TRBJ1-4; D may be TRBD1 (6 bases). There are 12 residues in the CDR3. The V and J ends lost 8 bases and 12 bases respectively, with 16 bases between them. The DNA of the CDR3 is TGTGCCAGCGCCCGGGGGCTTATTGAACTGTTTTTT. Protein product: CASARGLIELFF.

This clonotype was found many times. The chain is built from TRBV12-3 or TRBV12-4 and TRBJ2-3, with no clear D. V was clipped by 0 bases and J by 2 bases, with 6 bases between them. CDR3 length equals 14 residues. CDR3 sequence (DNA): TGTGCCAGCAGTTTAGCTACCCCCACAGATACGCAGTATTTT. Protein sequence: CASSLATPTDTQYF.

The CDR3 spells CASSSGASVSYNEQFF. The CDR3, as DNA: TGTGCCAGCAGTTCGGGGGCTTCAGTGTCCTACAATGAGCAGTTCTTC. The V call is TRBV6-5, the J call TRBJ2-1; the D gene could be TRBD1 or TRBD2 (6 bases each). Trimming took 4 bases from V and 1 from J, leaving 14 bases between them. The germline V gene has CDR1 MNHEY and CDR2 SVGAGI. The CDR3 covers 16 residues.

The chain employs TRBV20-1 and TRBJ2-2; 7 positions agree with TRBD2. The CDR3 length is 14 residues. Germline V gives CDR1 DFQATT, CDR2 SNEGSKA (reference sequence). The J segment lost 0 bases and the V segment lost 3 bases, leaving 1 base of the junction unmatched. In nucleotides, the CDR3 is TGCAGTGCTAGCGCGGGGGCGAACACCGGGGAGCTGTTTTTT. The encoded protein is CSASAGANTGELFF.

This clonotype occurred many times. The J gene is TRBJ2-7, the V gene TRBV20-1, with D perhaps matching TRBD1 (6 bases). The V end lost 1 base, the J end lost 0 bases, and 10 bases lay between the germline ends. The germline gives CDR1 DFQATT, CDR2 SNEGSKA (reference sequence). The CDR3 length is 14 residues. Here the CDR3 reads CSARVPRGSYEQYF. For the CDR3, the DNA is TGCAGTGCTAGAGTCCCCAGGGGCTCCTACGAGCAGTACTTC.

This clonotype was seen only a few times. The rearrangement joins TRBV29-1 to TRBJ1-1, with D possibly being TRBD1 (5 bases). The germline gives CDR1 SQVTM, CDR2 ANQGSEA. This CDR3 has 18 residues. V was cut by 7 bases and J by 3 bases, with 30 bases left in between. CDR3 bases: TGCAGCGCAGATGGGCTAGCAGGGAATGGGGAGTTCGACACTGAAGCTTTCTTT. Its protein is CSADGLAGNGEFDTEAFF.